This passage covers 27 T cell receptor beta chains from one sample sequenced in a study of T cell repertoires in cytomegalovirus infection. TCRdb fed the reads into MiXCR, producing one record per CDR3 protein. The sample holds about a million distinct CDR3 sequences, more than 25% seen once. No antigen is known for these receptors. Sequencing was performed on cultured CD8+ T cells from PBMCs, taken from culture after CMV antigen stimulation. These receptors originate from a human donor in good health (CMV status not recorded). Some clones in this sample may be carry-over from other donors' samples.

This chain uses TRBV7-2 with TRBJ1-6; TRBD1 agrees at 7 bases. The CDR3 loop spans 15 amino acids. Germline lookup yields CDR1 SGHTA and CDR2 FQGNSA. J was trimmed by 7 bases and V by 5 bases; bases with no gene match: 8. The CDR3 DNA follows: TGTGCCAGCAGCGCCGGGACAGCCCTAAATTCACCCCTCCACTTT. Translated: CASSAGTALNSPLHF.

This clonotype was seen repeatedly, ten times or more. The V gene is TRBV6-2 or TRBV6-3, the J gene TRBJ2-1, with D hard to call. The V and J ends lost 6 bases and 3 bases respectively, with 9 bases between them. The germline V gene encodes CDR1 MNHEY and CDR2 SVGEGT. CDR3 size: 13 residues. This CDR3 is CASSQQSYNEQFF. CDR3 DNA sequence: TGTGCCAGCAGCCAACAGAGCTACAATGAGCAGTTCTTC.

This clonotype was recorded at least ten times. The rearrangement links TRBV7-9 to TRBJ2-1; 7 bases match TRBD1. From germline, CDR1 is SEHNR and CDR2 FQNEAQ (reference sequence). This CDR3 region has 15 residues. V lost 6 bases to trimming and J lost 0 bases; unmatched junction nucleotides: 5. In nucleotides, the CDR3 is TGTGCCAGCAGTCTGGACAGGACCTCCTACAATGAGCAGTTCTTC. It codes for CASSLDRTSYNEQFF.

This clonotype was observed a few times. The CDR3 nucleotides are TGTGCCAGCAGTTTTAATCCCCAGTACTTC. It codes for CASSFNPQYF. The chain links TRBV12-3 or TRBV12-4 to TRBJ2-7; no clear D gene. This CDR3 is built from 10 residues. V lost 3 bases, J lost 10 bases, and 7 bases lay in between.

J is TRBJ2-1 and V is TRBV29-1, with TRBD2 identical over 7 bases. The junction had 10 bases not matched to a gene; V was cut back by 4 bases and J by 1 base. The CDR3 loop spans 16 amino acids. From germline, CDR1 is SQVTM and CDR2 ANQGSEA. The CDR3 coding sequence is TGCAGCGTTGTAGGGGCTAGCGGACTATCCTACAATGAGCAGTTCTTC. It encodes CSVVGASGLSYNEQFF.

The chain has TRBV27 and TRBJ2-7, with D hard to call. Germline loops: CDR1 MNHEY, CDR2 SMNVEV (reference sequence). The CDR3 runs 16 residues. The V and J ends lost 0 bases and 0 bases respectively, with 12 bases between them. This chain's CDR3 is CASSLSAPALSYEQYF. For the CDR3, the DNA is TGTGCCAGCAGTTTATCGGCGCCAGCCCTCTCCTACGAGCAGTACTTC.

V gene TRBV27 combines with J gene TRBJ2-2; D is undetermined. The V end was cut by 5 bases, the J end by 4 bases, with 11 bases between. CDR3 size: 14 residues. Per germline, CDR1 MNHEY and CDR2 SMNVEV (reference sequence). CDR3 amino acids: CASSIKRFTGELFF. The DNA for the CDR3 is TGTGCCAGCAGTATAAAGCGATTCACCGGGGAGCTGTTTTTT.

The J gene is TRBJ1-2, the V gene TRBV29-1, with a weak D call TRBD1 (5 bases). The CDR3 runs 10 residues. The germline gives CDR1 SQVTM, CDR2 ANQGSEA. V shed 6 bases and J shed 6 bases, with 8 bases lying between them. This CDR3 reads CSVRDDGYTF. CDR3 DNA sequence: TGCAGCGTGAGGGACGATGGCTACACCTTC.

This clonotype was seen a handful of times. J is TRBJ1-2 and V is TRBV4-2; 7 bases line up with TRBD1. V was pared by 5 bases and J by 3 bases, with 3 bases of the junction left unmatched. CDR3 length equals 13 residues. The germline V gene encodes CDR1 LGHNA and CDR2 YNFKEQ. The CDR3 DNA sequence: TGTGCCAGCAGCGACAGGGTTGACTATGGCTACACCTTC. It codes for CASSDRVDYGYTF.

This chain uses TRBV7-4 with TRBJ1-1, with 9 positions matching TRBD1. CDR1 SGHVT and CDR2 SQSDAQ come from the germline V gene. The CDR3 loop spans 16 amino acids. The V segment lost 6 bases and the J segment 3 bases; nucleotides outside the gene matches: 11. CDR3 nucleotide sequence: TGTGCCAGCAGTCCGCATGGACAGGGGTGGGACACTGAAGCTTTCTTT. Its protein product is CASSPHGQGWDTEAFF.

V and J are TRBV7-8 and TRBJ1-6; a possible D gene is TRBD1 (6 bases). CDR1 is SGHVS and CDR2 is FQNEAQ in the germline V gene. The V end was cut by 0 bases, the J end by 6 bases, with 18 bases between. This CDR3 contains 18 residues. This chain's CDR3 is CASSLATDGGLSNSPLHF. CDR3 coding DNA: TGTGCCAGCAGCTTAGCGACCGACGGGGGGCTGTCTAATTCACCCCTCCACTTT.

The rearrangement links TRBV6-8 to TRBJ2-1, with D uncertain. The CDR3 has 12 amino acids. The V gene's germline CDR1 is MNHGY and CDR2 SAAAGT. With 1 base removed from V and 9 bases from J, the gap between germline ends came to 7 bases. CDR3 nucleotide sequence: TGTGCCAGCAGTTACTTGGGCATTGAGCAGTTCTTC. Protein: CASSYLGIEQFF.

The V call is TRBV20-1, the J call TRBJ1-5; 9 positions agree with TRBD1. The CDR3 spans 17 residues. In germline, CDR1 is DFQATT, CDR2 SNEGSKA (reference sequence). The V segment lost 5 bases and the J segment 5 bases; nucleotides outside the gene matches: 16. The CDR3 loop is CSAEGTSDRGFYQPQHF. DNA for the CDR3: TGCAGTGCTGAGGGGACATCGGACAGGGGATTTTATCAGCCCCAGCATTTT.

The chain recombines TRBV11-2 with TRBJ2-1; 7 bases are a match to TRBD2. The germline CDR1 and CDR2 sequences are SGHAT and FQNNGV. The CDR3 has 14 residues. The ends lost 6 bases at V and 4 bases at J; junction bases unmatched: 6. The CDR3, as DNA: TGTGCCAGCAGGGCGGGGGACGATTACAATGAGCAGTTCTTC. It is translated as CASRAGDDYNEQFF.

The V and J genes are TRBV5-1 and TRBJ1-1, with D unclear. Trimming removed 0 bases at V and 4 bases at J, with 13 bases between. Germline V gene data show CDR1 as SGHRS and CDR2 as YFSETQ. The CDR3 is 15 amino acids. The CDR3 sequence is CASSLVGSLGTEAFF. CDR3 bases: TGCGCCAGCAGCTTGGTGGGGTCCCTCGGCACTGAAGCTTTCTTT.

This clonotype was seen a few times. The chain carries TRBV4-2 and TRBJ1-2, with D hard to call. The V end lost 1 base, the J end lost 4 bases, and 13 bases lay between the germline ends. Germline lookup yields CDR1 LGHNA and CDR2 YNFKEQ. The CDR3 extends over 15 amino acids. The CDR3 region is CASSQGRSPSYGYTF. The CDR3 bases are TGTGCCAGCAGCCAAGGGAGGAGCCCCTCCTATGGCTACACCTTC.

The V call is TRBV7-4, the J call TRBJ2-3; D is perhaps TRBD1 (5 bases). This CDR3 is built from 15 residues. Germline V CDR1 and CDR2: SGHVT, SQSDAQ. V lost 5 bases and J 6 bases, leaving 18 bases between the germline ends. The chain's CDR3 is CASSPRNQHRDTQYF. The DNA for the CDR3 is TGTGCCAGCAGCCCGAGAAACCAACACAGGGATACGCAGTATTTT.

A few counts support this clonotype. The rearrangement joins TRBV4-2 to TRBJ2-2; the match to TRBD1 covers 7 bases. CDR3 length: 17 residues. Germline V gene data show CDR1 as LGHNA and CDR2 as YNFKEQ. V lost 0 bases, J lost 5 bases, and 9 bases stayed unmatched. Written as DNA, the CDR3 is TGTGCCAGCAGCCAAGATTTACAGGGGCTTGGGACCGGGGAGCTGTTTTTT. It specifies CASSQDLQGLGTGELFF.

The chain has TRBV5-1 and TRBJ2-5, with TRBD2 matching over 8 bases. The germline V gene encodes CDR1 SGHRS and CDR2 YFSETQ. After removal of 2 bases from V and 5 bases from J, the junction contained 11 bases not matched to a gene. The CDR3 is 16 amino acids. In DNA, the CDR3 is TGCGCCAGCAGCTTCCGGGCGAGCGGGGGCTATGAGACCCAGTACTTC. The encoded protein is CASSFRASGGYETQYF.

This clonotype has more than one count but fewer than ten. This sequence joins TRBV29-1 and TRBJ2-1; D not resolved. Deletions cut 4 bases from V and 6 bases from J, with 16 bases between. The CDR3 runs to 14 residues. Germline CDR1 SQVTM, CDR2 ANQGSEA. The CDR3 loop reads CSVGNPGLGNEQFF. In nucleotides, the CDR3 is TGCAGCGTTGGAAACCCTGGTCTTGGCAATGAGCAGTTCTTC.

This clonotype was observed a handful of times. This chain links TRBV29-1 with TRBJ2-2; 7 bases map to TRBD2. The CDR3 consists of 12 residues. The junction had 4 bases not matched to a gene; V was cut back by 7 bases and J by 5 bases. Germline CDR1 SQVTM, CDR2 ANQGSEA. The DNA for the CDR3 is TGCAGCGGGCGCGGGAGAACCGGGGAGCTGTTTTTT. Translated: CSGRGRTGELFF.

J is TRBJ2-7 and V is TRBV15; weak D call: TRBD2 (6 bases). Trimming cost V 1 base and J 5 bases, with 15 bases left between them. CDR1 LNHNV and CDR2 YYDKDF come from the germline V gene (reference sequence). The CDR3 totals 15 residues. CDR3 sequence reads: CATSRAEAGSDEQYF. CDR3 in DNA: TGTGCCACCAGCAGAGCAGAGGCGGGATCCGACGAGCAGTACTTC.

This chain joins TRBV5-1 and TRBJ1-5; D not resolved. The V gene's germline CDR1 is SGHRS and CDR2 YFSETQ. This CDR3 is built from 15 residues. Trimming took 0 bases from V and 5 from J, leaving 12 bases between them. The CDR3 bases are TGCGCCAGCAGCTTGGGTATGGAAGAAGATCAGCCCCAGCATTTT. Amino acid sequence: CASSLGMEEDQPQHF. The full variable domain, completed using reference TRBV5-1 and TRBJ1-5, is KAGVTQTPRYLIKTRGQQVTLSCSPISGHRSVSWYQQTPGQGLQFLFEYFSETQRNKGNFPGRFSGRQFSNSRSEMNVSTLELGDSALYLCASSLGMEEDQPQHFGDGTRLSIL.

The gene calls are TRBV6-1 and TRBJ2-3; 11 bases match TRBD2. This CDR3 has 16 amino acids. Germline trimming cut 1 base from V and 5 bases from J; bases unmatched to any gene: 5. The V gene's germline CDR1 is MNHNS and CDR2 SASEGT. The DNA for the CDR3 is TGTGCCAGCAGTGAAGACCTAGCGGGGGGTTTAGATACGCAGTATTTT. It codes for CASSEDLAGGLDTQYF.

V is TRBV19 and J is TRBJ1-5, with D unresolved. CDR1 LNHDA and CDR2 SQIVND come from the germline V gene (reference sequence). The CDR3 extends over 12 amino acids. V was clipped by 7 bases and J by 2 bases, with 6 bases between them. The DNA of the CDR3 is TGTGCCAGTAATATGGGCAATCAGCCCCAGCATTTT. Residues: CASNMGNQPQHF.

This CDR3 is CASSQVGPLHEQYF. Here the CDR3 DNA reads TGTGCCAGCAGCCAAGTGGGGCCGCTCCACGAGCAGTACTTC. This chain uses TRBV3-1 with TRBJ2-7; weak D call: TRBD1 (5 bases). Trimming shortened V by 1 base and J by 5 bases, and 12 bases separated the two germline ends. Per the germline V gene, CDR1 is LGHDT and CDR2 is YNNKEL (reference sequence). The CDR3 loop spans 14 amino acids.

V usage is TRBV14 and J usage is TRBJ2-1; D is unresolved. This CDR3 region has 15 residues. The ends were cut back, 0 bases at V and 7 bases at J, with 13 bases in the middle. Germline V CDR1 and CDR2: SGHDN, FVKESK. The CDR3 region has the DNA TGTGCCAGCAGCCAAGATCTCCCTACGGAGAATGAGCAGTTCTTC. Translation: CASSQDLPTENEQFF.